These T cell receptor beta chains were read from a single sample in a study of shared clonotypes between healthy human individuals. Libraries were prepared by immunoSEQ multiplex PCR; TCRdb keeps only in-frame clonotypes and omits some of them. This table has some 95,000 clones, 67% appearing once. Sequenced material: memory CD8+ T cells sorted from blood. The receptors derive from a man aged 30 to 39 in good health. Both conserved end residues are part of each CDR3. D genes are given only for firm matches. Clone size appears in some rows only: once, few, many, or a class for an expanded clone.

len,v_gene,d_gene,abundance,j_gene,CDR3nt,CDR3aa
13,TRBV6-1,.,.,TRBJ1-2,TGTGCCAGCAGTCAGGGACTGGACTATGGCTACACCTTC,CASSQGLDYGYTF
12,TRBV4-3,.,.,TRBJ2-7,TGCGCCAGCAGACAGGGTCTCCGCGAGCAGTACTTC,CASRQGLREQYF
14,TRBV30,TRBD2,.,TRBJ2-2,TGTGCCTGTTTAGCGGGACGGCGGTCCGGGGAGCTGTTTTTT,CACLAGRRSGELFF
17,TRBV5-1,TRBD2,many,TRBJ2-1,TGCGCCAGCAGCTTGTCCCGGACTAGCGGAGGATACAATGAGCAGTTCTTC,CASSLSRTSGGYNEQFF
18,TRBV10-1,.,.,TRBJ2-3,TGCGCCAGCAGCGACTATGGGGACCCGCTCGGAAGCACAGATACGCAGTATTTT,CASSDYGDPLGSTDTQYF
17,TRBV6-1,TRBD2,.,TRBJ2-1,TGTGCCAGCAGTGAATGGACTAGCGGGAGGTTTATGGGGGAGCAGTTCTTC,CASSEWTSGRFMGEQFF
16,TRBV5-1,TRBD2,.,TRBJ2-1,TGCGCCAGCAGCTCCCCTGGGCTAGCGGGAGGAAATGAGCAGTTCTTC,CASSSPGLAGGNEQFF
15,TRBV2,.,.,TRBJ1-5,TGTGCCAGCAGGAATCTCGGGGCCAGCAATCAGCCCCAGCATTTT,CASRNLGASNQPQHF
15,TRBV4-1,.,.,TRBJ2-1,TGCGCCAGCAGCCAAGAGAGCCCGGGGGGCGGTGAGCAGTTCTTC,CASSQESPGGGEQFF
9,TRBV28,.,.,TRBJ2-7,TGTGCCAGTGGCTACGAGCAGTACTTC,CASGYEQYF
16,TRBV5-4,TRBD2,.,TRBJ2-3,TGTGCCAGCAGCCAAGACCTAGCGGTATCAACAGATACGCAGTATTTT,CASSQDLAVSTDTQYF